This T cell receptor (beta chain) was observed in a study of blood T cell repertoires in COVID-19. CDR3 length: 18 amino acids. Only in-frame clones appear in the TCRdb table, and some are missing; sequencing was by immunoSEQ multiplex PCR. Of some 240,000 clones in the sample, 82% were seen once. This clonotype was obtained from an older woman with active or convalescent COVID-19. The chain links TRBV21-1 to TRBJ2-6; the table gives TRBD1 as D, unverified against the DNA. TRBV21-1 is termed a pseudogene. The sequenced material came from peripheral blood. DNA for the CDR3: TGTGCCAGCAGCAAAGGTGGACAGGGTAACTCTGGGGCCAACGTCCTGACTTTC. It yields the protein CASSKGGQGNSGANVLTF.